This T cell receptor beta chain appears in the sequencing data of a study of blood T cells in healthy people across ages. Notes on the study in general: The recorded TCR beta diversity per million T cells decreased in a roughly linear manner with age. Versus aged donors, long-lived donors had higher diversity and more naive CD4+ cells.

The CDR3 is 11 residues long. Trimming removed 3 bases from V and 7 bases from J, with 7 bases in between. Germline V gene sequence: CDR1 ENHRY, CDR2 SYGVKD. This clonotype was detected a few times. The antigen is unknown. Just one base apart from a much larger clone, this may be a read error. Alongside a J-beta primer mix, a sample-barcoded 5' primer served in a second PCR lasting roughly 7 to 11 cycles. Researchers report that each sample yielded at least 2.5 million CDR3-containing paired-end reads. TCRdb passed the 5' RACE reads through MiXCR, listing each CDR3 protein once. Altogether approximately 810,000 distinct CDR3 sequences are present, 29% being singletons, with the ten largest covering around 16%.

This receptor was obtained from an elderly woman in good health. V usage is TRBV10-3 and J usage is TRBJ2-7; D possibly corresponds to TRBD1 (5 bases). Sequenced: blood. The CDR3 sequence: CAISDNREQYF. CDR3 coding DNA: TGTGCCATCAGTGATAACAGGGAGCAGTACTTC.